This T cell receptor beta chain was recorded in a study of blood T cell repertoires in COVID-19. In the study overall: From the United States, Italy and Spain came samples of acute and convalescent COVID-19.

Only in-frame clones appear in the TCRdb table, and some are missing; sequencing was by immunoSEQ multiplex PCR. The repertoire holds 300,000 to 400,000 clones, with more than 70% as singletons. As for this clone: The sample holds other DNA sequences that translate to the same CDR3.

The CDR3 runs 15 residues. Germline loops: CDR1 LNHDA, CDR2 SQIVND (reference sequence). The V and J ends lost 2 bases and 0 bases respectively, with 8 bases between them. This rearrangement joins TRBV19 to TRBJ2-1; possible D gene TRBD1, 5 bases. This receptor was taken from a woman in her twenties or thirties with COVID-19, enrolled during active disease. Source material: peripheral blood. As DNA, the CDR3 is TGTGCCAGTAGTATAAGCAGGGACTCCTACAATGAGCAGTTCTTC. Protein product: CASSISRDSYNEQFF.